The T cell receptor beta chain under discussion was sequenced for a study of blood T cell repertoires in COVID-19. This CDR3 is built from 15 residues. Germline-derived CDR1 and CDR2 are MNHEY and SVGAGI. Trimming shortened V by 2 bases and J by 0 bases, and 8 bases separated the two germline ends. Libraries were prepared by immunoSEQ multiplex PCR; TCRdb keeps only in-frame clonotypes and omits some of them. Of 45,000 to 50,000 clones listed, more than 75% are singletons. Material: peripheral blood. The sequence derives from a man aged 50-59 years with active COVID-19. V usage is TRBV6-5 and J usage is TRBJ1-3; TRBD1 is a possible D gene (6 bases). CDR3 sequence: CASSYDRSSGNTIYF. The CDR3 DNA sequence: TGTGCCAGCAGTTACGACAGGTCCTCTGGAAACACCATATATTTT.